The 23 T cell receptor beta chains in this list originate from one sample, sequenced in a study of OX40 agonist ivuxolimab in advanced cancers. The table came from immunoSEQ multiplex PCR; TCRdb's copy has only in-frame clones and leaves some out. The sample gives about 98,000 clones, 85% to 95% of which show up once; 0.26% is in the top ten. The sequenced sample was CD4+ or CD8+ T cells sorted from blood, obtained in a trial of the OX40 agonist ivuxolimab. These receptors came from an adult with an advanced solid tumor such as melanoma, head and neck, liver or kidney cancer.

V gene TRBV29-1 combines with J gene TRBJ2-1; D gene uncertain. Per germline, CDR1 SQVTM and CDR2 ANQGSEA. This CDR3 spans 12 amino acids. The V gene lost 6 bases and the J gene lost 8 bases, with 14 bases spanning the gap. The CDR3 protein is CSVSKYLDEQFF. Here the CDR3 DNA reads TGCAGCGTGAGTAAATACTTGGATGAGCAGTTCTTC.

V and J are TRBV11-3 and TRBJ1-1, with D unresolved. The germline V gene encodes CDR1 SGHNT and CDR2 YENEEA. Trimming left V 0 bases short and J 7 bases short, with 9 bases between. The CDR3 totals 13 residues. CDR3 sequence: CASSLDSGIEAFF. Written as DNA, the CDR3 is TGTGCCAGCAGCTTAGATTCGGGGATTGAAGCTTTCTTT.

The chain is built from TRBV29-1 and TRBJ2-7, with D tentatively TRBD1 or TRBD2 (5 bases each). Trimming took off 7 bases at V and 2 bases at J, with 15 bases between the two ends. The CDR3 consists of 13 residues. Germline assignment: CDR1 SQVTM and CDR2 ANQGSEA. The CDR3 region is CSAPPGATYEQYV. The CDR3 coding sequence is TGCAGCGCCCCCCCCGGGGCCACCTACGAGCAGTACGTC.

The V and J genes are TRBV9 and TRBJ1-1; D not certain. There are 15 residues in the CDR3. Trimming stripped 4 bases from V and 3 bases from J, with 16 bases between. Germline loops: CDR1 SGDLS, CDR2 YYNGEE. The CDR3 bases are TGTGCCAGCAGCCGGGAGCCAACTCTCGACACTGAAGCTTTCTTT. Protein sequence: CASSREPTLDTEAFF.

The J gene is TRBJ1-2, the V gene TRBV28; no clear D gene. Germline V gene sequence: CDR1 MDHEN, CDR2 SYDVKM. V lost 3 bases, J lost 5 bases, and 7 bases lay in between. This CDR3 is built from 12 residues. CDR3 amino acids: CASSFRLYGYTF. DNA for the CDR3: TGTGCCAGCAGTTTTCGTCTTTATGGCTACACCTTC.

The chain links TRBV28 to TRBJ1-5; D is ambiguous. From germline, CDR1 is MDHEN and CDR2 SYDVKM. The length of the CDR3 is 12 residues. The V gene lost 6 bases and the J gene lost 6 bases, with 9 bases spanning the gap. The CDR3 loop is CASSSSGQPQHF. CDR3 coding DNA: TGTGCCAGCAGCTCCTCAGGTCAGCCCCAGCATTTT.

This chain links TRBV11-3 with TRBJ1-1; TRBD1 aligns across 7 bases. Germline-derived CDR1 and CDR2 are SGHNT and YENEEA. CDR3 size: 15 residues. V lost 5 bases to trimming and J lost 2 bases; unmatched junction nucleotides: 8. CDR3 in amino acids: CASSQNRGRNTEAFF. For the CDR3, the DNA is TGTGCCAGCAGCCAAAACAGGGGTAGAAACACTGAAGCTTTCTTT.

The J gene is TRBJ1-2, the V gene TRBV7-2; perhaps TRBD1 as D (5 bases). Germline CDR1 SGHTA, CDR2 FQGNSA. The CDR3 extends over 12 amino acids. Trimming cost V 8 bases and J 7 bases, with 14 bases left between them. This CDR3 is CASSLSGRGYTF. The CDR3 DNA reads TGTGCCAGCTCACTTTCGGGACGTGGCTACACCTTC.

V usage is TRBV5-1 and J usage is TRBJ2-6; 10 nucleotides line up with TRBD1. Germline loops: CDR1 SGHRS, CDR2 YFSETQ. The CDR3 consists of 17 residues. Trimming took 4 bases from V and 2 from J; bases not matched to a gene: 6. The CDR3 sequence: CASSRTGGIAGANVLTF. The CDR3 DNA is TGCGCCAGCAGCCGGACAGGGGGAATCGCTGGGGCCAACGTCCTGACTTTC.

The chain couples TRBV6-6 to TRBJ2-3, with D uncertain. The CDR3 spans 11 residues. In germline, CDR1 is MNHNY, CDR2 SVGAGI (reference sequence). Trimming stripped 5 bases from V and 3 bases from J, with 3 bases between. Written as DNA, the CDR3 is TGTGCCAGCAGTGTAACAGATACGCAGTATTTT. This codes for CASSVTDTQYF.

This sequence joins TRBV10-3 and TRBJ1-4, with D hard to call. The V gene's germline CDR1 is ENHRY and CDR2 SYGVKD. The length of the CDR3 is 15 residues. The V gene lost 4 bases and the J gene lost 0 bases, with 9 bases spanning the gap. CDR3 region: CAISGDISTNEKLFF. The CDR3 nucleotides read TGTGCCATCAGTGGGGATATCTCAACTAATGAAAAACTGTTTTTT.

J is TRBJ1-2 and V is TRBV4-3; TRBD1 might be the D (6 bases). Germline CDR1 and CDR2: LGHNA and YSLEER. Between the trimmed V and J ends, which lost 1 base and 7 bases, there was a span of 10 bases. The CDR3 loop spans 13 amino acids. DNA of the CDR3: TGCGCCAGCAGCCAAGTGGGGGCGGGTGGCTACACCTTC. Translating gives CASSQVGAGGYTF.

V usage is TRBV7-9 and J usage is TRBJ2-1; 9 bases match TRBD2. V trimming: 1 base; J trimming: 7 bases; junction bases outside the gene matches: 8. Germline loops: CDR1 SEHNR, CDR2 FQNEAQ (reference sequence). The CDR3 covers 16 residues. The CDR3 region has the DNA TGTGCCAGCAGCTTAGGGCCCGGGACTAGCTGGAATGAGCAGTTCTTC. It encodes CASSLGPGTSWNEQFF.

The rearrangement links TRBV27 to TRBJ2-1; 9 nucleotides align to TRBD1. Trimming at V came to 2 bases and at J to 3 bases, leaving 5 bases not matched to a gene. The germline CDR1 and CDR2 sequences are MNHEY and SMNVEV (reference sequence). The CDR3 contains 16 residues. The CDR3 spells CASSLRGQGSYNEQFF. The CDR3 DNA sequence: TGTGCCAGCAGTTTAAGGGGACAGGGAAGCTACAATGAGCAGTTCTTC.

J is TRBJ2-4 and V is TRBV6-1; no reliable D call. V was pared by 8 bases and J by 3 bases, with 8 bases between. CDR1 MNHNS and CDR2 SASEGT come from the germline V gene. This CDR3 contains 12 residues. This CDR3 reads CASELGKNIQYF. In nucleotides, the CDR3 is TGTGCCAGCGAGCTGGGCAAAAACATTCAGTACTTC.

The chain recombines TRBV2 with TRBJ2-1, with 9 bases lining up with TRBD2. This CDR3 is 13 amino acids long. The V gene's germline CDR1 is SNHLY and CDR2 FYNNEI. The junction had 4 bases not matched to a gene; V was cut back by 4 bases and J by 9 bases. The CDR3 spells CASSGREGLEQFF. In DNA, the CDR3 is TGTGCCAGCAGTGGGCGGGAGGGCCTTGAGCAGTTCTTC.

This clone was detected once. This chain joins TRBV29-1 and TRBJ2-6, with no clear D. Germline CDR1 reads SQVTM; CDR2 reads ANQGSEA. Trimming left V 1 base short and J 2 bases short, with 6 bases between. The CDR3 has 14 residues. The CDR3 DNA sequence: TGCAGCGTTGAAGTCGAGCCTGGGGCCAACGTCCTGACTTTC. Protein sequence: CSVEVEPGANVLTF.

V and J are TRBV10-3 and TRBJ1-2; D gene unclear. This CDR3 contains 13 residues. V gave up 5 bases and J gave up 8 bases, with 15 bases separating them. CDR1 is ENHRY and CDR2 is SYGVKD in the germline V gene. CDR3 DNA: TGTGCCATCAGTCTTGACGGGGAACAGGGCTACACCTTC. It yields the protein CAISLDGEQGYTF.

This chain connects TRBV6-5 to TRBJ1-1; D is ambiguous. Trimming left V 3 bases short and J 6 bases short, with 11 bases between. Germline assignment: CDR1 MNHEY and CDR2 SVGAGI. This CDR3 is 13 amino acids long. The CDR3 sequence is CASSYRGYSEAFF. CDR3 nucleotides: TGTGCCAGCAGTTATCGGGGTTATTCTGAAGCTTTCTTT.

V and J are TRBV19 and TRBJ2-3; the match to TRBD2 covers 14 bases. With V trimmed by 3 bases and J by 1 base, 9 bases remained unmatched. The CDR3 is 19 amino acids. Germline V gives CDR1 LNHDA, CDR2 SQIVND (reference sequence). The CDR3, as DNA: TGTGCCAGTAGTATCACCGGGACTAGCGGGAGCTATCGCACAGATACGCAGTATTTT. Translation: CASSITGTSGSYRTDTQYF.

The V call is TRBV30, the J call TRBJ1-3; D uncertain. Deletions cut 3 bases from V and 2 bases from J, with 8 bases between. Germline V gives CDR1 GTSNPN, CDR2 SVGIG (reference sequence). This CDR3 region has 13 residues. CDR3: CAWRLPAGNTIYF. The DNA for the CDR3 is TGTGCCTGGAGACTCCCAGCTGGAAACACCATATATTTT.

The chain employs TRBV6-5 and TRBJ1-1; a weak D match, TRBD1 (6 bases). CDR1 and CDR2 from the germline V gene are MNHEY and SVGAGI. The CDR3 totals 14 residues. The V end was cut by 7 bases, the J end by 3 bases, with 15 bases between. The CDR3 sequence: CASTYGGQDTEAFF. The CDR3 DNA sequence: TGTGCCAGCACCTACGGGGGGCAGGACACTGAAGCTTTCTTT.

The chain employs TRBV4-2 and TRBJ2-3, with D uncertain. The V and J ends lost 1 base and 2 bases respectively, with 13 bases between them. Germline loops: CDR1 LGHNA, CDR2 YNFKEQ. The CDR3 loop spans 16 amino acids. CDR3 in amino acids: CASSQALTQFTDTQYF. In nucleotides, the CDR3 is TGTGCCAGCAGCCAAGCCCTAACACAGTTCACAGATACGCAGTATTTT.